This T cell receptor beta chain emerged from a study of blood T cell repertoires in COVID-19. At the level of the study: Sites across the United States, Italy and Spain contributed samples from acute and convalescent COVID-19. T cells, B-cell-depleted T cells, or PBMCs provided the cDNA or gDNA that served as material.

The CDR3 length is 15 residues. V was cut by 1 base and J by 6 bases, with 13 bases left in between. Germline assignment: CDR1 SGHRS and CDR2 YFSETQ. Authors' analysis steps: For nucleated cells, counts were estimated from reference gene primer amplification. Sequencing was performed with immunoSEQ multiplex PCR; in TCRdb, only in-frame clones are kept and a portion is missing. V, J and clone size reflect that table, while D and trimming were determined from the DNA. The data contain 230,000 or so clones, 81% of them seen just once; the ten biggest clones take up around 7.5%. This clonotype was sampled from a woman older than 75 with COVID-19, enrolled during active disease. The sequencing input was peripheral blood. The rearrangement joins TRBV5-1 to TRBJ2-2; the D gene is possibly TRBD2 (5 bases). The CDR3 loop is CASSLFLSDSGELFF. The CDR3 nucleotides read TGCGCCAGCAGCTTGTTTTTGTCGGACTCCGGGGAGCTGTTTTTT.